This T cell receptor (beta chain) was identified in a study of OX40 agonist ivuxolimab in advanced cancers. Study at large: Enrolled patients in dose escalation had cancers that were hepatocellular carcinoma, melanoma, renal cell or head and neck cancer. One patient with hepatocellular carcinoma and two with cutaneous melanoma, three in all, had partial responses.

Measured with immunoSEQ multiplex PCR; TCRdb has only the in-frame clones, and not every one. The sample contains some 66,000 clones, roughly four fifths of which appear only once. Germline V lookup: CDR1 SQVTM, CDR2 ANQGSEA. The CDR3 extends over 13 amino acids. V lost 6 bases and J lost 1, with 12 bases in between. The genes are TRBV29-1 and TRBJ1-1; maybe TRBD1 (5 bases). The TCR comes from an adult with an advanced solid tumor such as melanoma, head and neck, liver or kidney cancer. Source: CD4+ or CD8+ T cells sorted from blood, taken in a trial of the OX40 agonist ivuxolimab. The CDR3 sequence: CSVPREGNTEAFF. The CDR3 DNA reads TGCAGCGTCCCCAGGGAGGGGAACACTGAAGCTTTCTTT.